This entry lists 19 T cell receptor beta chains sequenced from one sample in a study of blood T cell repertoires in COVID-19. Measured with immunoSEQ multiplex PCR; TCRdb has only the in-frame clones, and not every one. The data show fewer than 300,000 clones, approximately 90% seen once. Material: PBMCs or T cells enriched from blood (not recorded which). These receptor sequences come from a man aged 18 to 35 who had recovered from COVID-19.

The chain has TRBV15 and TRBJ2-3; D possibly corresponds to TRBD2 (5 bases). In germline, CDR1 is LNHNV, CDR2 YYDKDF (reference sequence). The CDR3 consists of 17 residues. V dropped 1 base and J dropped 3 bases, with 17 bases sitting between them. CDR3 loop: CATSRVPYGVVTDTQYF. The CDR3 DNA reads TGTGCCACCAGCAGAGTTCCGTACGGGGTGGTAACAGATACGCAGTATTTT. Drawing the rest from reference TRBV15 and TRBJ2-3, the complete variable domain is DAMVIQNPRYQVTQFGKPVTLSCSQTLNHNVMYWYQQKSSQAPKLLFHYYDKDFNNEADTPDNFQSRRPNTSFCFLDIRSPGLGDTAMYLCATSRVPYGVVTDTQYFGPGTRLTVL.

The V gene is TRBV30, the J gene TRBJ1-3; D not resolved. Trimming took off 1 base at V and 5 bases at J, with 15 bases between the two ends. This CDR3 contains 15 residues. CDR1 is GTSNPN and CDR2 is SVGIG in the germline V gene (reference sequence). DNA for the CDR3: TGTGCCTGGAGTGCGGGTGACGTTAGTCGAAACACCATATATTTT. It specifies CAWSAGDVSRNTIYF.

The chain links TRBV27 to TRBJ2-1; perhaps TRBD1 as D (5 bases). The CDR3 is 16 amino acids. Germline V lookup: CDR1 MNHEY, CDR2 SMNVEV (reference sequence). V was pared by 5 bases and J by 3 bases, with 17 bases between. CDR3 nucleotide sequence: TGTGCCAGCAGTGTGGACACCCCAAATATCTACAATGAGCAGTTCTTC. Translation gives CASSVDTPNIYNEQFF.

J is TRBJ1-1 and V is TRBV10-3; the match to TRBD1 covers 10 bases. The germline V gene has CDR1 ENHRY and CDR2 SYGVKD. V was clipped by 4 bases and J by 7 bases; unmatched bases: 6. This CDR3 has 14 amino acids. The CDR3 region is CAISARQGAFEAFF. The CDR3 nucleotides are TGTGCCATCAGTGCCAGACAGGGGGCATTTGAAGCTTTCTTT.

The rearrangement uses TRBV28 and TRBJ2-7; a weak D match, TRBD1 (5 bases). This CDR3 has 15 residues. Germline-derived CDR1 and CDR2 are MDHEN and SYDVKM. Trimming shortened V by 7 bases and J by 2 bases, and 18 bases separated the two germline ends. The chain's CDR3 is CASTPPDKLPYEQYF. In DNA, the CDR3 is TGTGCCAGCACCCCTCCGGACAAGTTACCCTACGAGCAGTACTTC.

The gene calls are TRBV2 and TRBJ1-2; D might be TRBD1 (5 bases). CDR3 length equals 12 residues. Deletions cut 3 bases from V and 4 bases from J, with 6 bases between. Per the germline V gene, CDR1 is SNHLY and CDR2 is FYNNEI. The CDR3 DNA sequence: TGTGCCAGCAGTGAGGGGGGCTATGGCTACACCTTC. Its protein is CASSEGGYGYTF.

This clone was picked up many times. The rearrangement links TRBV29-1 to TRBJ2-7; 10 bases are a match to TRBD1. The CDR3 is 11 amino acids. V was pared by 7 bases and J by 10 bases, with 7 bases of the junction left unmatched. Germline-derived CDR1 and CDR2 are SQVTM and ANQGSEA. CDR3: CSAGQGPLQYF. The CDR3 DNA reads TGCAGCGCGGGACAGGGGCCTTTACAGTACTTC.

The chain carries TRBV3-1 (or the pseudogene TRBV3-2) and TRBJ2-7; TRBD2 matches 7 bases. The V gene end was trimmed by 1 base and the J gene end by 0 bases; junction bases not matched to a gene: 3. The CDR3 has 15 residues. The V gene's germline CDR1 is LGHDT and CDR2 YNNKEL (reference sequence). The CDR3 is CASSQVGGVSYEQYF. The CDR3 DNA is TGTGCCAGCAGCCAAGTGGGGGGGGTCTCCTACGAGCAGTACTTC.

The chain recombines TRBV7-2 with TRBJ2-7; D is ambiguous. The germline V and J ends were trimmed by 0 bases and 4 bases, with 4 bases remaining between them. Germline V CDR1 and CDR2: SGHTA, FQGNSA. There are 12 residues in the CDR3. The DNA for the CDR3 is TGTGCCAGCAGCTTAGCGACTTACGAGCAGTACTTC. This encodes CASSLATYEQYF.

The chain uses TRBV15 and TRBJ2-1; 7 bases are shared with TRBD2. CDR3 length: 14 residues. CDR1 is LNHNV and CDR2 is YYDKDF in the germline V gene (reference sequence). V shed 1 base and J 4 bases; nucleotides not matched to a gene: 1. The CDR3, as DNA: TGTGCCACCAGCAGAGGGGAGGGGTACAATGAGCAGTTCTTC. Protein: CATSRGEGYNEQFF. The full variable domain, in which reference TRBV15 and TRBJ2-1 provide the parts outside the CDR3, is DAMVIQNPRYQVTQFGKPVTLSCSQTLNHNVMYWYQQKSSQAPKLLFHYYDKDFNNEADTPDNFQSRRPNTSFCFLDIRSPGLGDTAMYLCATSRGEGYNEQFFGPGTRLTVL.

A single count supports this clone. As DNA, the CDR3 is TGTGCAACACAGGAAAACTATGGCTACACCTTC. It is translated as CATQENYGYTF. This rearrangement joins TRBV6-5 to TRBJ1-2; D is possibly TRBD1 (5 bases). There are 11 residues in the CDR3. CDR1 and CDR2 from the germline V gene are MNHEY and SVGAGI.

The chain couples TRBV3-1 (or the pseudogene TRBV3-2) to TRBJ2-5; TRBD2 matches 9 bases. There are 15 residues in the CDR3. The V gene end was trimmed by 5 bases and the J gene end by 3 bases; junction bases not matched to a gene: 7. Germline-derived CDR1 and CDR2 are LGHDT and YNNKEL (reference sequence). In DNA form, the CDR3 reads TGTGCCAGCAGCTATCGGACTAGCGTGAAAGAGACCCAGTACTTC. Translating it yields CASSYRTSVKETQYF.

The genes are TRBV4-1 and TRBJ1-1; possibly TRBD1 for D (5 bases). Germline loops: CDR1 MGHRA, CDR2 YSYEKL. The CDR3 runs 15 residues. Trimming took 3 bases from V and 7 from J, leaving 18 bases between them. The CDR3 loop reads CASSQAGMSGGEAFF. DNA for the CDR3: TGCGCCAGCAGCCAGGCAGGGATGTCAGGTGGTGAAGCTTTCTTT.

The chain is built from TRBV6-5 and TRBJ1-4; 8 positions match TRBD1. V lost 6 bases and J lost 7; bases outside the gene matches: 4. Per germline, CDR1 MNHEY and CDR2 SVGAGI. The CDR3 length is 13 residues. CDR3 nucleotide sequence: TGTGCCAGCAGACAGGGGGGGGGTGAAAAACTGTTTTTT. Its translation is CASRQGGGEKLFF.

The CDR3 bases are TGTGCCAGCAGTTCGACAGGGTTGGGGTCCTACGAGCAGTACTTC. This sequence encodes CASSSTGLGSYEQYF. This chain connects TRBV28 to TRBJ2-7; 7 bases line up with TRBD1. Germline V lookup: CDR1 MDHEN, CDR2 SYDVKM. This CDR3 is built from 15 residues. V was clipped by 4 bases and J by 1 base; unmatched bases: 7.

Here the CDR3 DNA reads TGCGCCAGCAGCTTGGACCCGGCGGTTCAGGGGGGTAATGAAAAACTGTTTTTT. Translated: CASSLDPAVQGGNEKLFF. The rearrangement joins TRBV5-1 to TRBJ1-4; 7 positions agree with TRBD1. The CDR3 contains 18 residues. The V segment lost 0 bases and the J segment 4 bases; nucleotides outside the gene matches: 12. The germline V gene encodes CDR1 SGHRS and CDR2 YFSETQ.

The V gene is TRBV5-1, the J gene TRBJ2-5; TRBD2 agrees at 8 bases. This CDR3 region has 15 residues. V was pared by 4 bases and J by 1 base, with 6 bases of the junction left unmatched. Germline V gene sequence: CDR1 SGHRS, CDR2 YFSETQ. The CDR3 sequence: CASSQLAGIQETQYF. Here the CDR3 DNA reads TGCGCCAGCAGCCAATTAGCGGGGATCCAAGAGACCCAGTACTTC. The complete variable domain, with remaining parts taken from reference TRBV5-1 and TRBJ2-5, reads KAGVTQTPRYLIKTRGQQVTLSCSPISGHRSVSWYQQTPGQGLQFLFEYFSETQRNKGNFPGRFSGRQFSNSRSEMNVSTLELGDSALYLCASSQLAGIQETQYFGPGTRLLVL.

CDR3 sequence (DNA): TGCGCCACCAGTTCAAGTGGGACTAGCGGGGGTATAGATACGCAGTATTTT. Translating gives CATSSSGTSGGIDTQYF. J is TRBJ2-3 and V is TRBV5-1; 14 nucleotides match TRBD2. CDR1 SGHRS and CDR2 YFSETQ come from the germline V gene. Unmatched junction bases numbered 14, after V lost 9 bases and J lost 5 bases. The CDR3 contains 17 residues. Combining the CDR3 with reference TRBV5-1 and TRBJ2-3 gives the whole variable domain KAGVTQTPRYLIKTRGQQVTLSCSPISGHRSVSWYQQTPGQGLQFLFEYFSETQRNKGNFPGRFSGRQFSNSRSEMNVSTLELGDSALYLCATSSSGTSGGIDTQYFGPGTRLTVL.

The chain links TRBV5-1 to TRBJ1-1, with 8 bases identical to TRBD1. Germline V lookup: CDR1 SGHRS, CDR2 YFSETQ. The CDR3 spans 14 residues. V shed 4 bases, J shed 1 base, and the junction held 3 bases outside the gene matches. DNA of the CDR3: TGCGCCAGCAGCCCCGGGACAGGGAACACTGAAGCTTTCTTT. Protein: CASSPGTGNTEAFF.